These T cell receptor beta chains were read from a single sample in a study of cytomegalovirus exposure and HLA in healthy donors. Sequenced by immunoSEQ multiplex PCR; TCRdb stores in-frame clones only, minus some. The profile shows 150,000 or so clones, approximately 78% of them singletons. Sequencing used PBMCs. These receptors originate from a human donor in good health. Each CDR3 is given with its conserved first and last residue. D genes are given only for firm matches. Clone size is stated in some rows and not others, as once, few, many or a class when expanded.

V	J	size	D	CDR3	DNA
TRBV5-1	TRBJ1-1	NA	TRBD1	CASSLGTGRENTEAFF	TGCGCCAGCAGCTTGGGGACAGGGAGGGAAAACACTGAAGCTTTCTTT
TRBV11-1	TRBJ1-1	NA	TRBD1	CASSQPLTGGLNTEAFF	TGTGCCAGCAGCCAACCCTTGACAGGGGGCCTGAACACTGAAGCTTTCTTT
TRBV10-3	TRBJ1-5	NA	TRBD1	CAIRDRDNQPQHF	TGTGCCATCAGAGACAGGGATAATCAGCCCCAGCATTTT
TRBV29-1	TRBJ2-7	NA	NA	CSVRNRAGNRKSYEQYF	TGCAGCGTTCGCAATCGGGCGGGAAACCGAAAGTCCTACGAGCAGTACTTC
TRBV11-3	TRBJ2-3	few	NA	CASSAGPLDTQYF	TGTGCCAGCAGCGCGGGCCCCTTAGATACGCAGTATTTT
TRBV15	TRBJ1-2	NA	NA	CATSRRENYGYTF	TGTGCCACCAGCAGACGAGAAAACTATGGCTACACCTTC
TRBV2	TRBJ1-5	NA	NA	CASSQGAQPQHF	TGTGCCAGCAGTCAAGGGGCTCAGCCCCAGCATTTT
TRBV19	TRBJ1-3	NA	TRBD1	CASTPRDSGNTIYF	TGTGCCAGTACCCCGAGGGACAGTGGAAACACCATATATTTT
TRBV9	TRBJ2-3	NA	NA	CASSVERQETDTQYF	TGTGCCAGCAGCGTAGAGAGACAGGAAACAGATACGCAGTATTTT
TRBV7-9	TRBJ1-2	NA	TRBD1	CASRWTGNMGYTF	TGTGCCAGCAGGTGGACAGGGAATATGGGCTACACCTTC
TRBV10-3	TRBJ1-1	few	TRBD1	CAIRIQGGENTEAFF	TGTGCCATCAGGATCCAGGGGGGAGAAAACACTGAAGCTTTCTTT
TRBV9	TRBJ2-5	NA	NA	CASSVNAGISYQETQYF	TGTGCCAGCAGCGTAAATGCGGGAATTTCCTACCAAGAGACCCAGTACTTC
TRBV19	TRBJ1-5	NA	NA	CASSMVGGGSNQPQHF	TGTGCCAGTAGTATGGTGGGGGGAGGGAGCAATCAGCCCCAGCATTTT
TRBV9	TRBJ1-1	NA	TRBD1	CASSDGTGSEAFF	TGTGCCAGCAGCGACGGGACAGGAAGTGAAGCTTTCTTT
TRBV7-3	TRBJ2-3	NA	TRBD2	CASSFERGGTDTQYF	TGTGCCAGCAGCTTCGAGCGGGGGGGCACAGATACGCAGTATTTT
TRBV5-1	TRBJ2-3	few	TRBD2	CASSRGLAGGPSSADTQYF	TGCGCCAGCAGCCGGGGACTAGCGGGGGGGCCTAGTTCCGCAGATACGCAGTATTTT
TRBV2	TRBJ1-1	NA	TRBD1	CATSGQGAPNTEAFF	TGTGCCACCTCGGGACAGGGGGCCCCGAACACTGAAGCTTTCTTT
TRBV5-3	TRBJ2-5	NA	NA	CARSEGRSETQYF	TGTGCCAGAAGCGAGGGCCGTTCAGAGACCCAGTACTTC
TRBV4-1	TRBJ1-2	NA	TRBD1	CASSQDLDRGKNGYTF	TGCGCCAGCAGCCAAGATCTGGACAGGGGGAAGAATGGCTACACCTTC
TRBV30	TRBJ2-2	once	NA	CAWSARVSGELFF	TGTGCCTGGAGTGCCAGGGTTTCCGGGGAGCTGTTTTTT
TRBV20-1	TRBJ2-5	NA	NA	CSARGRETQYF	TGCAGTGCTAGAGGGAGGGAGACCCAGTACTTC
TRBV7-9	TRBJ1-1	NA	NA	CASSPAAITEAFF	TGTGCCAGCAGCCCCGCAGCGATAACTGAAGCTTTCTTT
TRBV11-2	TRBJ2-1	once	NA	CASLGWEGGGLHDEQFF	TGTGCCAGCTTAGGGTGGGAGGGTGGGGGGCTGCATGATGAGCAGTTCTTC
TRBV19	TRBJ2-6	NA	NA	CASSIRDPTGSGANVLTF	TGTGCCAGTAGTATAAGGGACCCCACAGGGTCCGGGGCCAACGTCCTGACTTTC
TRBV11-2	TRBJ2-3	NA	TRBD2	CASSPDFLAGGRSDTQYF	TGTGCCAGCAGCCCCGATTTTCTAGCGGGGGGTAGGTCAGATACGCAGTATTTT
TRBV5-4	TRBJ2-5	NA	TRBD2	CASSLASGGKTQYF	TGTGCCAGCAGCTTGGCTAGCGGGGGCAAGACCCAGTACTTC
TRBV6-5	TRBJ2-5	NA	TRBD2	CASSYGEGEGETQYF	TGTGCCAGCAGTTATGGCGAAGGGGAGGGAGAGACCCAGTACTTC
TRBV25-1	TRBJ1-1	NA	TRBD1	CASSETGGHTEAFF	TGTGCCAGCAGTGAGACAGGGGGCCACACTGAAGCTTTCTTT
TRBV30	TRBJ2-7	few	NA	CAWSVSDSYEQYF	TGTGCCTGGAGTGTATCCGACAGTTACGAGCAGTACTTC
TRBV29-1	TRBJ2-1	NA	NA	CSVGLPDSGEQFF	TGCAGCGTGGGACTGCCCGACTCGGGGGAGCAGTTCTTC
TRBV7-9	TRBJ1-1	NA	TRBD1	CASSSARTGGGTEAFF	TGTGCCAGCAGCTCCGCCCGGACAGGGGGAGGCACTGAAGCTTTCTTT
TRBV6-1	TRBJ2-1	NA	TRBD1	CASSEDGTDYNEQFF	TGTGCCAGCAGTGAAGACGGGACAGACTACAATGAGCAGTTCTTC
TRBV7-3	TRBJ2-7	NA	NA	CASSSTGSGEQYF	TGTGCCAGCAGCTCCACAGGGTCTGGAGAGCAGTACTTC
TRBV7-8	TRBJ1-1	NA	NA	CASSPNLEGDTEAFF	TGTGCCAGCAGCCCAAATTTAGAGGGAGACACTGAAGCTTTCTTT
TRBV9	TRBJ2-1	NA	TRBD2	CASSSRLAGSYNEQFF	TGTGCCAGCAGCTCCCGACTAGCGGGGTCCTACAATGAGCAGTTCTTC
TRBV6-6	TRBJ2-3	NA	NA	CATSPVFGTDTQYF	TGTGCCACCTCTCCGGTCTTCGGGACAGATACGCAGTATTTT
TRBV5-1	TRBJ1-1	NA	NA	CASSLVGYGGARENTEAFF	TGCGCCAGCAGCTTGGTTGGGTACGGGGGGGCGAGGGAGAACACTGAAGCTTTCTTT
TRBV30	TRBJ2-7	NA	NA	CAWSEGTGIIYEQYF	TGTGCCTGGAGTGAAGGAACAGGGATTATATACGAGCAGTACTTC
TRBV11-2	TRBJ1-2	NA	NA	CASSTGMHYTF	TGTGCCAGCAGCACCGGGATGCACTACACCTTC
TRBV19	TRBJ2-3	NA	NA	CASSIGGGAGTDTQYF	TGTGCCAGTAGTATTGGGGGGGGCGCGGGGACAGATACGCAGTATTTT
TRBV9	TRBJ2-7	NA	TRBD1	CASSPWDRPYEQYF	TGTGCCAGCAGCCCGTGGGACAGGCCCTACGAGCAGTACTTC